This entry features one T cell receptor (beta chain) sequence. Its antigen remains unidentified. The data were produced by immunoSEQ multiplex PCR, yet TCRdb's version contains in-frame clones alone and is incomplete. Of approximately 110,000 clones listed, about 89% were seen once; the top ten hold around 4%. The data belong to a study of T cell responses to AZD1222 COVID-19 vaccine. Study-level points and caveats: Spike-specific TCR breadth and depth went up after people got two AZD1222 doses.

The CDR3 consists of 17 residues. CDR1 and CDR2 (germline): SGHDT, YYEEEE. Trimming took off 1 base at V and 0 bases at J, with 11 bases between the two ends. This specimen consisted of peripheral blood, obtained on day 0 of AZD1222 vaccination. This sequence was found in an adult in good health. The rearrangement joins TRBV5-6 to TRBJ2-6; D tentatively fits TRBD1 or TRBD2 (5 bases each). CDR3 DNA: TGTGCCAGCAGCTTGTGGGGACGGTTCTCTGGGGCCAACGTCCTGACTTTC. Translation gives CASSLWGRFSGANVLTF.